These 20 T cell receptor beta chains were all obtained from the same sample, sequenced in a study of CD8 T cell repertoires and HIV-1 epitope variants (dated by TCRdb to 2018 to 2020). These TCRs are of unknown antigen specificity. Library preparation employed the immunoSEQ multiplex PCR assay. TCRdb limited this immuneACCESS table to in-frame rearrangements with V and J called. A share of clones is missing; checked studies link under half to unresolved V genes, and the rest is unexplained. The sample includes thousands of clones, with about 70% observed a single time. The ten largest make up around 45% of the sample. Sequencing was carried out using cultured CD8+ T cells derived from PBMCs. The receptors derive from a male donor with HIV.

The chain joins TRBV27 to TRBJ1-1; D is unresolved. V gave up 2 bases and J gave up 7 bases, with 11 bases separating them. Germline V gene data show CDR1 as MNHEY and CDR2 as SMNVEV (reference sequence). CDR3 length equals 13 residues. CDR3 bases: TGTGCCAGCAGTTTAGTAGGGTTTGGTGAAGCTTTCTTT. Translated, it gives CASSLVGFGEAFF.

This chain links TRBV19 with TRBJ2-7, with 10 positions matching TRBD1. Trimming removed 7 bases from V and 3 bases from J; junction bases left unmatched: 9. The CDR3 extends over 15 amino acids. Germline V CDR1 and CDR2: LNHDA, SQIVND (reference sequence). The CDR3 here is CASNPGTGAYYEQYF. The CDR3 DNA reads TGTGCCAGTAACCCGGGGACAGGGGCCTACTACGAGCAGTACTTC.

The rearrangement uses TRBV18 and TRBJ2-2; TRBD1 aligns across 7 bases. The trim removed 8 bases at V and 4 bases at J, leaving 4 bases unmatched. The CDR3 covers 13 residues. The germline V gene encodes CDR1 KGHSH and CDR2 LQKENI. The CDR3 loop is CASTGTATGELFF. CDR3 DNA: TGTGCCAGCACTGGGACAGCCACCGGGGAGCTGTTTTTT.

V usage is TRBV2 and J usage is TRBJ2-7; 8 bases match TRBD1. CDR1 is SNHLY and CDR2 is FYNNEI in the germline V gene. The J segment lost 0 bases and the V segment lost 4 bases, leaving 2 bases of the junction unmatched. CDR3 size: 14 residues. CDR3 DNA sequence: TGTGCCAGCAGTGCGGGACAGGACTCCTACGAGCAGTACTTC. It encodes CASSAGQDSYEQYF.

The V gene is TRBV7-2, the J gene TRBJ2-2; 9 nucleotides agree with TRBD1. Germline V lookup: CDR1 SGHTA, CDR2 FQGNSA. With 2 bases clipped from V and 1 base from J, the junction kept 8 bases outside the gene matches. This CDR3 has 18 residues. CDR3 protein: CASSLPRDRVLNTGELFF. As DNA, the CDR3 is TGTGCCAGCAGCTTACCTCGGGACAGGGTCTTGAACACCGGGGAGCTGTTTTTT.

This chain connects TRBV6-5 to TRBJ2-7; a possible D gene is TRBD1 (6 bases). This CDR3 contains 12 residues. From germline, CDR1 is MNHEY and CDR2 SVGAGI. The V and J ends lost 5 bases and 3 bases respectively, with 8 bases between them. CDR3 amino acids: CASSPGDYEQYF. The DNA for the CDR3 is TGTGCCAGCAGTCCAGGGGACTACGAGCAGTACTTC.

This rearrangement joins TRBV2 to TRBJ2-2, with D perhaps TRBD1 (5 bases). Germline V gene data show CDR1 as SNHLY and CDR2 as FYNNEI. V was shortened by 5 bases and J by 5 bases, with 9 bases between the two germline ends. This CDR3 is built from 13 residues. DNA for the CDR3: TGTGCCAGCAGTTGGGGCAGAACCGGGGAGCTGTTTTTT. Translated: CASSWGRTGELFF. Full variable domain (rest looked up from reference TRBV2 and TRBJ2-2): EPEVTQTPSHQVTQMGQEVILRCVPISNHLYFYWYRQILGQKVEFLVSFYNNEISEKSEIFDDQFSVERPDGSNFTLKIRSTKLEDSAMYFCASSWGRTGELFFGEGSRLTVL.

V gene TRBV5-4 combines with J gene TRBJ1-6; D possibly corresponds to TRBD1 (5 bases). V was pared by 5 bases and J by 7 bases, with 13 bases between. CDR1 is SGHNT and CDR2 is YYREEE in the germline V gene (reference sequence). The CDR3 is made up of 14 amino acids. As DNA, the CDR3 is TGTGCCAGCAGTTTCAGGGAGGGGAATTCACCCCTCCACTTT. It codes for CASSFREGNSPLHF.

The V call is TRBV7-2, the J call TRBJ2-7, with 10 bases aligning to TRBD1. Germline assignment: CDR1 SGHTA and CDR2 FQGNSA. This CDR3 has 16 amino acids. The ends lost 0 bases at V and 4 bases at J; junction bases unmatched: 6. Here the CDR3 DNA reads TGTGCCAGCAGCTTAGCTGGGGACAGGGGCTCGTACGAGCAGTACTTC. Translation: CASSLAGDRGSYEQYF.

The rearrangement links TRBV15 to TRBJ1-2; no firm D call. Germline V lookup: CDR1 LNHNV, CDR2 YYDKDF (reference sequence). V shed 0 bases and J shed 2 bases, with 10 bases lying between them. The CDR3 is made up of 15 amino acids. The CDR3 DNA sequence: TGTGCCACCAGCAGAGATATCCAGGCGAACTATGGCTACACCTTC. It specifies CATSRDIQANYGYTF.

This chain connects TRBV7-3 to TRBJ1-1, with 11 nucleotides matching TRBD1. Looked up from germline, CDR1 is SGHTA and CDR2 is FQGTGA. The length of the CDR3 is 15 residues. With 4 bases clipped from V and 7 bases from J, the junction kept 8 bases outside the gene matches. The DNA of the CDR3 is TGTGCCAGCAGCTCTCCGGACAGGGGGCTTGTTGAAGCTTTCTTT. Translation gives CASSSPDRGLVEAFF.

This sequence joins TRBV4-1 and TRBJ1-1, with 8 bases matching TRBD1. The CDR3 totals 15 residues. V gave up 2 bases and J gave up 5 bases; unmatched junction bases: 7. The germline V gene has CDR1 MGHRA and CDR2 YSYEKL. The CDR3 coding sequence is TGCGCCAGCAGCCAACCAACAGGGGGAAAAACTGAAGCTTTCTTT. It yields the protein CASSQPTGGKTEAFF.

The rearrangement links TRBV19 to TRBJ1-3; D possibly corresponds to TRBD1 (5 bases). The germline CDR1 and CDR2 sequences are LNHDA and SQIVND (reference sequence). The CDR3 sequence is 16 residues long. V dropped 4 bases and J dropped 0 bases, with 13 bases sitting between them. CDR3 region: CASSRGTGSSGNTIYF. The CDR3 region has the DNA TGTGCCAGTAGTAGGGGGACGGGAAGCTCTGGAAACACCATATATTTT.

The J gene is TRBJ2-1, the V gene TRBV29-1; 8 bases map to TRBD2. J was trimmed by 0 bases and V by 7 bases; bases with no gene match: 17. CDR3 length: 18 amino acids. Germline V gene sequence: CDR1 SQVTM, CDR2 ANQGSEA. Written as DNA, the CDR3 is TGCAGCGGCCAGGGGTTTCTGGGGCTAGCGGGCTCCTACAATGAGCAGTTCTTC. Translated, it gives CSGQGFLGLAGSYNEQFF.

This sequence joins TRBV28 and TRBJ2-2; D tentatively reads TRBD1 or TRBD2 (6 bases each). The CDR3 spans 16 residues. Between the trimmed V and J ends, which lost 1 base and 0 bases, there was a span of 9 bases. Per germline, CDR1 MDHEN and CDR2 SYDVKM. CDR3 DNA sequence: TGTGCCAGCAGTTTATTGGGGGGCACGAACACCGGGGAGCTGTTTTTT. This codes for CASSLLGGTNTGELFF.

This chain connects TRBV11-2 to TRBJ1-1; 7 bases fit TRBD1. Germline lookup yields CDR1 SGHAT and CDR2 FQNNGV. The CDR3 runs 14 residues. The trim removed 5 bases at V and 6 bases at J, leaving 9 bases unmatched. The CDR3 sequence: CASSRAGGYAEAFF. Written as DNA, the CDR3 is TGTGCCAGCAGCCGAGCAGGGGGATACGCTGAAGCTTTCTTT.

This clone was seen just once. V usage is TRBV5-4 and J usage is TRBJ1-2, with D perhaps TRBD1 (6 bases). Trimming took 0 bases from V and 6 from J, leaving 15 bases between them. Germline V gives CDR1 SGHNT, CDR2 YYREEE (reference sequence). This CDR3 is 15 amino acids long. CDR3 region: CASSLEGGRGNGYTF. The CDR3 bases are TGTGCCAGCAGCTTGGAAGGTGGCAGGGGTAATGGCTACACCTTC.

Of note for this clone: The germline gene is not matched at one end of the junction; a read error may be the cause. The V and J genes are TRBV11-2 and TRBJ2-1; TRBD2 agrees at 7 bases. This CDR3 contains 15 residues. Germline CDR1 SGHAT, CDR2 FQNNGV. CDR3 in amino acids: CASSGEEFGGRIIIF. The CDR3 DNA reads TGTGCCAGCAGCGGTGAGGAGTTTGGCGGGAGAATCATTATCTTC. Supplemented by reference TRBV11-2 and TRBJ2-1, the full variable domain reads EAGVAQSPRYKIIEKRQSVAFWCNPISGHATLYWYQQILGQGPKLLIQFQNNGVVDDSQLPKDRFSAERLKGVDSTLKIQPAKLEDSAVYLCASSGEEFGGRIIIFGPGTRLTVL.

A few counts support this clone. This chain connects TRBV5-1 to TRBJ2-7, with 10 positions matching TRBD1. The junction had 2 bases not matched to a gene; V was cut back by 2 bases and J by 0 bases. CDR3 length equals 15 residues. Looked up from germline, CDR1 is SGHRS and CDR2 is YFSETQ. The CDR3 reads CASSLDRGPSYEQYF. Written as DNA, the CDR3 is TGCGCCAGCAGCTTAGACAGGGGGCCCTCCTACGAGCAGTACTTC.

The rearrangement joins TRBV30 to TRBJ2-5, with TRBD2 identical over 8 bases. The J call is uncertain, as TRBJ2-7 better fits the DNA end. From germline, CDR1 is GTSNPN and CDR2 SVGIG (reference sequence). The CDR3 is 16 residues long. Here the CDR3 DNA reads TGTGCCTGGAGTGTAGGGAGCGGGGGCCTCTCCTACGAGCAGTACTTC. Its protein is CAWSVGSGGLSYEQYF.